Sequencing of this T cell receptor beta chain was carried out in a study of cytomegalovirus exposure and HLA in healthy donors. General study results and limits: What a later analysis reportedly showed was that an Asian-associated ancestry cluster had fewer N-insertions than the approximately 700-donor mean. Most CMV-associated TCR beta chains appeared HLA-restricted in a later analysis. For TCR beta chains, V- and J-gene trimming was later linked to a missense DCLRE1C variant.

60 Vbeta and 13 Jbeta primers were used in PCR. Sequencing used immunoSEQ multiplex PCR; TCRdb keeps in-frame clones, though not all of them. The data hold under 300,000 clones, with approximately 91% observed a single time. For this clone: Its antigen is not identified.

The receptor's source is a girl aged 2 to 9 in good health and CMV-seronegative. The material sequenced was PBMCs.

CDR3 amino acids: CASSFIQGFTGELFF. The DNA of the CDR3 is TGTGCCAGCAGCTTTATTCAGGGATTCACCGGGGAGCTGTTTTTT. The chain recombines TRBV7-6 with TRBJ2-2, with D tentatively TRBD1 (5 bases). This CDR3 has 15 amino acids. V was clipped by 3 bases and J by 4 bases, with 12 bases between them. Germline lookup yields CDR1 SGHVS and CDR2 FNYEAQ.